The 10 T cell receptor beta chains below were found in one sample sequenced in a study of T cells in Graves' hyperthyroidism and ophthalmopathy. TCR beta CDR3 regions were amplified from RNA transcripts. The TCR CDR3 first-round RT-PCR relied on the HTBI primer set. TCRdb independently ran MiXCR on the multiplex PCR reads; one entry per CDR3 protein. The sample holds 400,000 to 450,000 distinct CDR3 sequences, under 15% seen once. Specimen: blood. These receptor sequences come from a man aged 18-30 years with Graves' ophthalmopathy.

This clonotype was found a few times. The chain uses TRBV27 and TRBJ1-1; D is unresolved. The V gene's germline CDR1 is MNHEY and CDR2 SMNVEV (reference sequence). CDR3 length: 13 amino acids. Between the trimmed V and J ends, which lost 0 bases and 8 bases, there was a span of 10 bases. This CDR3 is CASSLSELNEAFF. The CDR3 nucleotides are TGTGCCAGCAGTTTATCAGAGCTTAACGAAGCTTTCTTT.

This clonotype came up many times. The chain recombines TRBV20-1 with TRBJ2-7; either TRBD1 or TRBD2 may supply D (5 bases each). Trimming took off 1 base at V and 5 bases at J, with 9 bases between the two ends. There are 12 residues in the CDR3. Germline values: CDR1 DFQATT, CDR2 SNEGSKA (reference sequence). For the CDR3, the DNA is TGCAGTGCTAGAGTTCAGGGAGACGAGCAGTACTTC. Translated, it gives CSARVQGDEQYF.

About this clonotype: With a much larger clone just one base away, this may be a read error. The chain carries TRBV27 and TRBJ1-5, with D tentatively TRBD1 (5 bases). CDR1 and CDR2 (germline): MNHEY, SMNVEV (reference sequence). The V end was cut by 5 bases, the J end by 2 bases, with 16 bases between. The CDR3 is 16 residues long. The CDR3 reads CASSDRSGSGNQPQHF. As DNA, the CDR3 is TGTGCCAGCAGTGACAGATCAGGGAGCGGCAATCAGCCCCAGCATTTT.

This clonotype was detected ten times or more. The rearrangement links TRBV11-2 to TRBJ2-3, with 7 bases identical to TRBD2. This CDR3 contains 15 residues. V dropped 0 bases and J dropped 4; count of bases not matched to a gene: 4. From germline, CDR1 is SGHAT and CDR2 FQNNGV. The CDR3 nucleotides read TGTGCCAGCAGCTTAGAGGGGGGGAGTGCAGATACGCAGTATTTT. Protein product: CASSLEGGSADTQYF.

This clonotype was seen more than once but under ten times. The V call is TRBV11-2, the J call TRBJ2-7; TRBD2 matches 14 bases. The CDR3 runs 18 residues. From germline, CDR1 is SGHAT and CDR2 FQNNGV. The junction had 11 bases not matched to a gene; V was cut back by 5 bases and J by 2 bases. The CDR3, as DNA: TGTGCCAGCAGCCCCGGGACTAGCGGGAGCCCCGAAACCTACGAGCAGTACTTC. Protein sequence: CASSPGTSGSPETYEQYF.

Ten or more counts support this clonotype. The rearrangement joins TRBV14 to TRBJ2-2; 9 bases map to TRBD2. J lost 5 bases, V lost 0 bases, and 4 bases had no gene match. Germline V gene data show CDR1 as SGHDN and CDR2 as FVKESK. The CDR3 has 16 amino acids. CDR3 loop: CASSQEVAGDTGELFF. CDR3 coding DNA: TGTGCCAGCAGCCAAGAAGTAGCGGGAGATACCGGGGAGCTGTTTTTT.

In its sample, this clonotype was seen a few times. The V gene is TRBV28, the J gene TRBJ2-5, with TRBD1 matching over 7 bases. CDR3 length: 14 residues. The germline CDR1 and CDR2 sequences are MDHEN and SYDVKM. The ends lost 6 bases at V and 0 bases at J; junction bases unmatched: 4. The CDR3 is CASRPGGDQETQYF. The CDR3 DNA sequence: TGTGCCAGCAGACCAGGGGGTGACCAAGAGACCCAGTACTTC.

This clonotype has a count of ten or more. The CDR3 DNA reads as TGTGCCAGCTCACCAGTGTCCAGGGGGCGAGGCAATCAGCCCCAGCATTTT. Translation gives CASSPVSRGRGNQPQHF. The V call is TRBV18, the J call TRBJ1-5; 8 positions match TRBD1. Germline lookup yields CDR1 KGHSH and CDR2 LQKENI. The ends lost 2 bases at V and 2 bases at J; junction bases unmatched: 8. The CDR3 spans 17 residues. The full variable domain, rest sourced from reference TRBV18 and TRBJ1-5, is NAGVMQNPRHLVRRRGQEARLRCSPMKGHSHVYWYRQLPEEGLKFMVYLQKENIIDESGMPKERFSAEFPKEGPSILRIQQVVRGDSAAYFCASSPVSRGRGNQPQHFGDGTRLSIL.

This clonotype was recorded at least ten times. V usage is TRBV27 and J usage is TRBJ1-2, with D maybe TRBD1 (6 bases). The V gene lost 1 base and the J gene lost 6 bases, with 12 bases spanning the gap. Germline lookup yields CDR1 MNHEY and CDR2 SMNVEV (reference sequence). This CDR3 has 14 amino acids. CDR3 DNA sequence: TGTGCCAGCAGTTTATGGGCAGGGGCGGATGGCTACACCTTC. It yields the protein CASSLWAGADGYTF.

The table lists this clonotype with many counts. The CDR3 region has the DNA TGTGCCAGCAACCCGGGACAGGAAGGTCAGCCCCAGCATTTT. Encoded protein: CASNPGQEGQPQHF. V is TRBV6-1 and J is TRBJ1-5; TRBD1 agrees at 8 bases. The V segment lost 7 bases and the J segment 6 bases; nucleotides outside the gene matches: 8. CDR3 length equals 14 residues. Germline lookup yields CDR1 MNHNS and CDR2 SASEGT.